The clone carrying this T cell receptor (beta chain) was recorded once. This entry comes from a study of blood T cell repertoires in COVID-19. Study summary: Sites in the United States, Italy and Spain provided acute and convalescent COVID-19 samples. Sample material is recorded as cDNA or gDNA derived from T cells, B-cell-depleted T cells, or PBMCs.

Original analysis: Amplification from reference gene primers served as the basis for estimated nucleated cell counts. The table came from immunoSEQ multiplex PCR; TCRdb's copy has only in-frame clones and leaves some out. V and J calls and clone size are as listed in that table; D and trimming were resolved from the DNA. The data contain roughly 150,000 clones, approximately 90% of them seen just once; the ten biggest clones take up 15%. This sequence was found in a woman between 40 and 55 years old with acute or convalescent COVID-19. Sequencing input: peripheral blood.

The CDR3 bases are TGTGCCAGCTTAGGGGTGCGCAATCAGCCCCAGCATTTT. This sequence encodes CASLGVRNQPQHF. This chain uses TRBV28 with TRBJ1-5, with a tentative D call TRBD1 (5 bases). Looked up from germline, CDR1 is MDHEN and CDR2 is SYDVKM. V was trimmed by 8 bases and J by 2 bases, leaving 10 bases between them. CDR3 size: 13 residues.